The present entry profiles one T cell receptor beta chain with its context. Its target is not known. Source study methods: Junction-only immunoSEQ sequences carried no quality scores, so filtering differed. Generated by immunoSEQ multiplex PCR, the TCRdb table keeps only in-frame clones and is missing some. The V and J calls and clone size were taken over from that table, and D and trimming were inferred from the DNA. The sample holds more than 2 million clones; approximately 95% are singletons and the top ten take 0.9% to 1.3%. The germline V gene has CDR1 SGHRS and CDR2 YFSETQ. V was shortened by 3 bases and J by 2 bases, with 5 bases between the two germline ends. This CDR3 spans 12 amino acids. This entry belongs to a study of shared clonotypes between healthy human individuals. Study-wide points: Blood alone was sampled, and tissue repertoires likely differ.

CD45RO-negative CD8 cells positively selected for CCR7 made up the naive population, which excluded terminally differentiated effector memory CD45RA+ cells. The TCR comes from a man younger than 30 in good health. Sequencing input: naive CD8+ T cells sorted from blood. This sequence joins TRBV5-1 and TRBJ1-2; D call uncertain. This CDR3 is CASSSGNYGYTF. CDR3 DNA sequence: TGCGCCAGCAGCTCCGGAAACTATGGCTACACCTTC.